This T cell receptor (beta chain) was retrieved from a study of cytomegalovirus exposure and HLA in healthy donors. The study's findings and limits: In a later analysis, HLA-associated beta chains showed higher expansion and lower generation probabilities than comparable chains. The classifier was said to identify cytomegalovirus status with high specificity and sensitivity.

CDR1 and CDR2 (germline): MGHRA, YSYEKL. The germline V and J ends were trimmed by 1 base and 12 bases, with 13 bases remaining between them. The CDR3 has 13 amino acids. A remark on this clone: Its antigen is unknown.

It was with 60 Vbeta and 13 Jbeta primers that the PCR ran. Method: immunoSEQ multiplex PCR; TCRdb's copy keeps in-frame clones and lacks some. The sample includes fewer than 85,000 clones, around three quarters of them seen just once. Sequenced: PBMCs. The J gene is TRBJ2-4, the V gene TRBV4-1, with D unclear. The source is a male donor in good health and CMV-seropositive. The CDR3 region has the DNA TGCGCCAGCAGCCAAGCCCCCGGGTCTCGTCAGTACTTC. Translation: CASSQAPGSRQYF.